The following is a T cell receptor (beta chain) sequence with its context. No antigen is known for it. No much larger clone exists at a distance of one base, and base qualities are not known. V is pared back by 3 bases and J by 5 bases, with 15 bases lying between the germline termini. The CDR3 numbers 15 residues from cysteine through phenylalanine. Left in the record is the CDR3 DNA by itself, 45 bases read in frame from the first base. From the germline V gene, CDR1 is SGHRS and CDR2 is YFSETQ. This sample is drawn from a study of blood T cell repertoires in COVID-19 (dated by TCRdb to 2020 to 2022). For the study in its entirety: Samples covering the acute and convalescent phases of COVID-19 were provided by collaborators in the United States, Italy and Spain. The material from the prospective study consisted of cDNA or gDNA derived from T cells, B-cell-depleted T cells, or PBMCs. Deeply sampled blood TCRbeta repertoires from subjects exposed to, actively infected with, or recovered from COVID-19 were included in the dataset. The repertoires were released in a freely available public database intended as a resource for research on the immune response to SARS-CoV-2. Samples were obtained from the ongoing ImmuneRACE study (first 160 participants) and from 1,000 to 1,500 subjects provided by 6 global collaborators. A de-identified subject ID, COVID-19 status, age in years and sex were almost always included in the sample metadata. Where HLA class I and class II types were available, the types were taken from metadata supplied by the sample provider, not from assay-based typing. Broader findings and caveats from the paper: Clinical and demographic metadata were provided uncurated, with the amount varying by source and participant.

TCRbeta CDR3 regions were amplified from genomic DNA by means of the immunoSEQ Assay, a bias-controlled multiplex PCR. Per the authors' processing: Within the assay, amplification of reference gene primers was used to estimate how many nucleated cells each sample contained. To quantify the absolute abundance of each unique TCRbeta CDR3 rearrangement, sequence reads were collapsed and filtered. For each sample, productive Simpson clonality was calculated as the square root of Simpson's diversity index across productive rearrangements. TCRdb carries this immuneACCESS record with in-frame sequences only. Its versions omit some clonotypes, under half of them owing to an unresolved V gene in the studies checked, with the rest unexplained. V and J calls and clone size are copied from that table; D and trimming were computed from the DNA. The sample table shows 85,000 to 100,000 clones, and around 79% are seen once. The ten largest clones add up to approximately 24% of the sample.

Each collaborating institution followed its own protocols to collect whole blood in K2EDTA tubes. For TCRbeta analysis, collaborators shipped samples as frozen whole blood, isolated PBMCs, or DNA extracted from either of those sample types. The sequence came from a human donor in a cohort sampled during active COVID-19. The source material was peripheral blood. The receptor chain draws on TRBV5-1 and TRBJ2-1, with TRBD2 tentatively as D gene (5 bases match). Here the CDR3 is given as CASSSALGLDNEQFF. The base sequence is TGCGCCAGCAGCTCCGCACTAGGGTTGGACAATGAGCAGTTCTTC.